The clone carrying this T cell receptor (beta chain) has a handful of counts. Authors' data handling: From reference gene primer amplification, estimates of nucleated cell counts were derived. Repertoires were generated with immunoSEQ multiplex PCR, while TCRdb's copy carries only in-frame clones and drops some. From that table come the V and J calls and clone size; the DNA was used to work out D and trimming. In the table there are around 92,000 clones, approximately 85% of which are singletons. The trim removed 3 bases at V and 0 bases at J, leaving 5 bases unmatched. This CDR3 contains 16 residues. Germline V gene sequence: CDR1 KGHDR, CDR2 SFDVKD. This sample was taken from a study of blood T cell repertoires in COVID-19. As for the study in general: Samples taken during acute and convalescent COVID-19 were collected in the United States, Italy and Spain. PBMCs, B-cell-depleted T cells, or T cells were the source of the cDNA or gDNA that made up the material.

This clonotype was sampled from a human donor in a cohort sampled during active COVID-19. This chain uses TRBV24-1 with TRBJ2-3; TRBD2 matches 7 bases. The sequenced sample was peripheral blood. CDR3 coding DNA: TGTGCCACCAGTGATGTAGCGGGTACTAGCACAGATACGCAGTATTTT. Amino acids: CATSDVAGTSTDTQYF.